This T cell receptor (beta chain) was sequenced in a study of T cell changes during pregnancy in multiple sclerosis. Trimming cost V 7 bases and J 8 bases; bases outside gene matches: 10. From germline, CDR1 is MNHNS and CDR2 SASEGT. The length of the CDR3 is 14 residues. Clones were read by immunoSEQ multiplex PCR, and TCRdb kept only the in-frame ones, dropping some. This sample has some 51,000 clones, with approximately 93% found just once. The sequenced sample was CD4+ T cells from peripheral blood mononuclear cells, obtained in the first trimester of pregnancy. The chain has TRBV6-1 and TRBJ1-4; TRBD1 agrees at 7 bases. This TCR was sampled from a female donor with multiple sclerosis, enrolled in a pregnancy study. Written as DNA, the CDR3 is TGTGCCAGCAACGTCGACAGGGTAAACGAAAAACTGTTTTTT. It codes for CASNVDRVNEKLFF.